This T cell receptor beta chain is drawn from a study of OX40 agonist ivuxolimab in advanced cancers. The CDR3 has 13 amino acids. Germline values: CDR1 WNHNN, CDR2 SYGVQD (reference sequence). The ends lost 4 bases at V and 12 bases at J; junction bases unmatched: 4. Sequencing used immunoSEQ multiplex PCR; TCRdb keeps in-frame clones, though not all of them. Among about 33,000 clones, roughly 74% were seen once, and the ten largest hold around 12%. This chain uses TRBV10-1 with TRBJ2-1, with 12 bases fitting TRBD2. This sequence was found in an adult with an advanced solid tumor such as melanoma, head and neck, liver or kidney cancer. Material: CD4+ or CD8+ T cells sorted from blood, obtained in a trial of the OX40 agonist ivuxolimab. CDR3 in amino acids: CASSGTSGGPQFF. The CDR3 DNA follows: TGCGCCAGCAGTGGCACTAGCGGGGGGCCGCAGTTCTTC.